This T cell receptor (beta chain) was sequenced for a study of blood T cell repertoires in COVID-19. Whole-study context: The United States, Italy and Spain provided the acute and convalescent COVID-19 samples. The cDNA or gDNA used as material had been derived from T cells, B-cell-depleted T cells, or PBMCs.

This CDR3 contains 15 residues. From germline, CDR1 is SNHLY and CDR2 FYNNEI. V shed 6 bases, J shed 8 bases, and the junction held 14 bases outside the gene matches. As originally analysed: By means of reference gene primer amplification, nucleated cell counts were estimated. Method: immunoSEQ multiplex PCR; TCRdb's copy keeps in-frame clones and lacks some. V and J calls plus clone size are reproduced from that table; the DNA served to infer D and trimming. The sample holds more than 200,000 clones, approximately 84% seen once. The chain couples TRBV2 to TRBJ1-2, with 8 bases matching TRBD1. Sequenced material: peripheral blood. The TCR sequence derives from a man aged 50-60 years with active or convalescent COVID-19. The CDR3 is CASRSTGVRGWGYTF. The CDR3 region has the DNA TGTGCCAGCAGATCGACAGGGGTGCGAGGTTGGGGCTACACCTTC. The full variable domain, in which reference TRBV2 and TRBJ1-2 provide the parts outside the CDR3, is EPEVTQTPSHQVTQMGQEVILRCVPISNHLYFYWYRQILGQKVEFLVSFYNNEISEKSEIFDDQFSVERPDGSNFTLKIRSTKLEDSAMYFCASRSTGVRGWGYTFGSGTRLTVV.